The sequence of this TCR beta chain was determined in a study of T cell repertoires in cytomegalovirus infection. As for the study in general: CMV epitopes used comprised recently identified HLA-C-restricted ones and well-studied HLA-B-restricted ones. Overall study results and limits: Cumulative frequency of public TCR beta families picked out carriers of CMV plus the relevant HLA. Dominating the ex vivo response were TCR beta clonotypes that were CMV-specific and HLA-C-restricted.

Each CDR3 protein is one row after TCRdb ran MiXCR on the reads. The sample shows 900,000 to 950,000 distinct CDR3 sequences, approximately 30% of them seen only once. The CDR3 covers 15 residues. Trimming took 4 bases from V and 8 from J; bases not matched to a gene: 11. Germline assignment: CDR1 SGHTA and CDR2 FQGTGA. In regard to this clonotype: The antigen remains undetermined.

The chain carries TRBV7-3 and TRBJ2-1, with 7 nucleotides matching TRBD1. This material consisted of cultured CD8+ T cells from PBMCs, taken from culture after CMV antigen stimulation. The sequence derives from a human donor in good health (CMV status not recorded). Some clones in this sample may be carry-over from other donors' samples. CDR3 DNA: TGTGCCAGCAGCTCTGTAGGGGGCGCGAGCGATGAGCAGTTCTTC. Residues: CASSSVGGASDEQFF.